The source of this T cell receptor beta chain is a study of a mutant IDH1 vaccine in newly diagnosed glioma. About the research overall: Averaging roughly 40 years of age, treated patients were approximately 62% male and approximately 38% female. Findings and limits, study-wide: Changes in top peripheral clonotypes did not appear linked to pseudoprogression. Vaccine-induced immune responses were detected in about 93% of patients.

Sequencing used immunoSEQ multiplex PCR; TCRdb keeps in-frame clones, though not all of them. The data contain around 36,000 clones, 90% to 95% of them singletons. The time point: week 5, during vaccination. A 20-mer mutant IDH1 peptide at 300 ug was injected subcutaneously with topical imiquimod. The CDR3 covers 17 residues. Per the germline V gene, CDR1 is LNHDA and CDR2 is SQIVND (reference sequence). The trim removed 7 bases at V and 1 base at J, leaving 12 bases unmatched. A note on this clone: Its specificity is unknown.

Sequencing used PBMCs, obtained from a glioma patient whose treatment included an IDH1 peptide vaccine. This clonotype originated in a man between 50 and 59 years old with glioma. The chain employs TRBV19 and TRBJ2-2; 7 positions match TRBD2. CDR3 sequence reads: CASNPSGGSLNTGELFF. CDR3 nucleotide sequence: TGTGCCAGTAACCCCTCGGGAGGCAGTTTGAACACCGGGGAGCTGTTTTTT.